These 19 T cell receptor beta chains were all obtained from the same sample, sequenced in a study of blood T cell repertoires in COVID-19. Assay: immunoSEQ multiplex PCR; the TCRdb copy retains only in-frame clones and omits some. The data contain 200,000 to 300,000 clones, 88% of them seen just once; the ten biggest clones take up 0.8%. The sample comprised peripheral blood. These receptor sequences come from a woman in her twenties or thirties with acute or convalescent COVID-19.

CDR3 sequence reads: CASHKRELSYGYTF. DNA of the CDR3: TGTGCCAGCCATAAGAGAGAGTTAAGCTATGGCTACACCTTC. The chain employs TRBV6-5 and TRBJ1-2, with unresolved D. The CDR3 has 14 amino acids. V lost 8 bases to trimming and J lost 4 bases, with 17 bases between them. The germline gives CDR1 MNHEY, CDR2 SVGAGI.

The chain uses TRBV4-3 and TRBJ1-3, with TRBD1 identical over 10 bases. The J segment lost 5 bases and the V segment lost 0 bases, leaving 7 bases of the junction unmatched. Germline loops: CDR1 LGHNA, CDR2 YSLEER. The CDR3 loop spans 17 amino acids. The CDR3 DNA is TGCGCCAGCAGCCAAGATTGGGGACAGGGGCGTCGAAACACCATATATTTT. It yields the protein CASSQDWGQGRRNTIYF.

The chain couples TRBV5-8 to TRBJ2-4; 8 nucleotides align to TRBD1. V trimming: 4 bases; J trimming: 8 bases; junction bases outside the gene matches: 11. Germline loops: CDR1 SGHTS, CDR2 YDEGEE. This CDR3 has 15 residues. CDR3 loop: CASSPWTGQADIQYF. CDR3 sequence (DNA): TGTGCCAGCAGCCCATGGACAGGGCAGGCCGACATTCAGTACTTC.

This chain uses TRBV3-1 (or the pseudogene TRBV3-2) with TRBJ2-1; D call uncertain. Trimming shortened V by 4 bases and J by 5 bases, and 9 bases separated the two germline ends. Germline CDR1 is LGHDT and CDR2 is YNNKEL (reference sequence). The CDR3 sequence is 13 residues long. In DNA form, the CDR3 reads TGTGCCAGCAGCCCCCACGCAGACAATGAGCAGTTCTTC. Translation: CASSPHADNEQFF.

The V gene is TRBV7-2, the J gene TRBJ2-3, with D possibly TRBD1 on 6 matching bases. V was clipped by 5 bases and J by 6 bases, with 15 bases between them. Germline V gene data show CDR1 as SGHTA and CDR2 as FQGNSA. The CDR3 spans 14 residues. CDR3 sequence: CASSLTGGGDTQYF. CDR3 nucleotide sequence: TGTGCCAGCAGCCTGACAGGCGGCGGGGATACGCAGTATTTT. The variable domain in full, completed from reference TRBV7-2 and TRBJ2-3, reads GAGVSQSPSNKVTEKGKDVELRCDPISGHTALYWYRQSLGQGLEFLIYFQGNSAPDKSGLPSDRFSAERTGGSVSTLTIQRTQQEDSAVYLCASSLTGGGDTQYFGPGTRLTVL.

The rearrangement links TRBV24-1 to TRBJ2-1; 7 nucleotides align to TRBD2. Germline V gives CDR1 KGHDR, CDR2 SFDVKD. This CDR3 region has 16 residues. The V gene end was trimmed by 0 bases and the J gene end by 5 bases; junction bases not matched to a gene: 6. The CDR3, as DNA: TGTGCCACCAGTGATTTGTGGGGGGGTAGAGACAATGAGCAGTTCTTC. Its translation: CATSDLWGGRDNEQFF.

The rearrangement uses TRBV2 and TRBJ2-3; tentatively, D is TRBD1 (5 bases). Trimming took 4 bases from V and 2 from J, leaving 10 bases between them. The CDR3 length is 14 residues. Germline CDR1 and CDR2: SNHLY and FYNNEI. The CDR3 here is CASSADRYTDTQYF. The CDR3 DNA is TGTGCCAGCAGTGCAGACAGATACACAGATACGCAGTATTTT.

The CDR3 DNA reads as TGTGCCAGCGGCCGGGTTGGCGAGCAGTACTTC. Translated: CASGRVGEQYF. V is TRBV6-5 and J is TRBJ2-7; unclear D gene. The ends were cut back, 8 bases at V and 6 bases at J, with 11 bases in the middle. Germline lookup yields CDR1 MNHEY and CDR2 SVGAGI. CDR3 length equals 11 residues.

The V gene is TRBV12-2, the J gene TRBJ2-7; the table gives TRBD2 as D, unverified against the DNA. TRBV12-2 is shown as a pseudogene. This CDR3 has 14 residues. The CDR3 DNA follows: TGTGCAAGTCGCCAAAGCGGGAGATCCTACGAGCAGTACTTC. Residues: CASRQSGRSYEQYF.

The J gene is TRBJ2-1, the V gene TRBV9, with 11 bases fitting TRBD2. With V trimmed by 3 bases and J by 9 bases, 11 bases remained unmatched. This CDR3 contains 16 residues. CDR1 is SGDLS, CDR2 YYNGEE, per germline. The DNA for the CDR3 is TGTGCCAGCAGCGCCATAGCGGGAGGGGTTCTAAGTGAGCAGTTCTTC. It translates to CASSAIAGGVLSEQFF.

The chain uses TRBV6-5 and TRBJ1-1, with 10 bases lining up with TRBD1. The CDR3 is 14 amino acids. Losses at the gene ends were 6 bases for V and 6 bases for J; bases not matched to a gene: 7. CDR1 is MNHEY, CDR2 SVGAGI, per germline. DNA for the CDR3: TGTGCCAGCAGGAACCCTGGACAGGGGGCTGAAGCTTTCTTT. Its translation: CASRNPGQGAEAFF.

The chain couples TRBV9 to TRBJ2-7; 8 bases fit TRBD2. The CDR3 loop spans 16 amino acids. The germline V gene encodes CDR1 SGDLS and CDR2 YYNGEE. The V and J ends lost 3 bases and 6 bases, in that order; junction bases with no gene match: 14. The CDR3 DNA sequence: TGTGCCAGCAGCGCCAACTTCGCGGGAGGATCAATCGAGCAGTACTTC. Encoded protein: CASSANFAGGSIEQYF. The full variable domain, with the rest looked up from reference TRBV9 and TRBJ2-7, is DSGVTQTPKHLITATGQRVTLRCSPRSGDLSVYWYQQSLDQGLQFLIQYYNGEERAKGNILERFSAQQFPDLHSELNLSSLELGDSALYFCASSANFAGGSIEQYFGPGTRLTVT.

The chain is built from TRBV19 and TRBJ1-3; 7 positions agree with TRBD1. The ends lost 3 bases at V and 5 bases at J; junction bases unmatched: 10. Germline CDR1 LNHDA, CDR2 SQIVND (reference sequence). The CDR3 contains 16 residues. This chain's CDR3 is CASSIDAGTVRNTIYF. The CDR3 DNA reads TGTGCCAGTAGTATCGACGCTGGGACAGTCAGAAACACCATATATTTT.

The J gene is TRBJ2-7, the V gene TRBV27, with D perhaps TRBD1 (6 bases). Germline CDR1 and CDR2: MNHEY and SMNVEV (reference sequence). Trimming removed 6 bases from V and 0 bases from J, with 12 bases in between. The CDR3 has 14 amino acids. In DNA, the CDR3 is TGTGCCAGCAGAGACACAGGGACCTCCTACGAGCAGTACTTC. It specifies CASRDTGTSYEQYF.

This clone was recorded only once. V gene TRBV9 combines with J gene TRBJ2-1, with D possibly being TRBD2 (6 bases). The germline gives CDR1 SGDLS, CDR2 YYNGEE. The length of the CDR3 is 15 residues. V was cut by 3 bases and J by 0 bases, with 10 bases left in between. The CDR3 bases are TGTGCCAGCAGCGGCGGGACCAACTCCTACAATGAGCAGTTCTTC. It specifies CASSGGTNSYNEQFF.

Here the CDR3 reads CASSSIGGPRNTEAFF. In DNA, the CDR3 is TGCGCCAGCAGCTCTATCGGGGGGCCCAGGAACACTGAAGCTTTCTTT. The chain uses TRBV5-1 and TRBJ1-1; D is perhaps TRBD1 (6 bases). Germline assignment: CDR1 SGHRS and CDR2 YFSETQ. V dropped 3 bases and J dropped 1 base, with 16 bases sitting between them. The CDR3 totals 16 residues. Using reference TRBV5-1 and TRBJ1-1 for the parts outside the CDR3, the full variable domain is KAGVTQTPRYLIKTRGQQVTLSCSPISGHRSVSWYQQTPGQGLQFLFEYFSETQRNKGNFPGRFSGRQFSNSRSEMNVSTLELGDSALYLCASSSIGGPRNTEAFFGQGTRLTVV.

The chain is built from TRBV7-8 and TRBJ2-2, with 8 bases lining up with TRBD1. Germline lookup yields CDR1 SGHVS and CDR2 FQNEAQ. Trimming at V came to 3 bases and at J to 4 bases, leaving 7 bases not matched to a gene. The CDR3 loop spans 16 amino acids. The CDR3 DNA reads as TGTGCCAGCAGCTTCCACAGGGGGTTGCCCACCGGGGAGCTGTTTTTT. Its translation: CASSFHRGLPTGELFF.

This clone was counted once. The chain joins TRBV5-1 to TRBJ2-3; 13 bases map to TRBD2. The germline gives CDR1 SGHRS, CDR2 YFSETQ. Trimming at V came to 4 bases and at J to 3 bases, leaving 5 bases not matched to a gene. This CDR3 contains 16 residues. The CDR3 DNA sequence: TGCGCCAGCAGCCCGACGACTAGCGGGAGGACAGATACGCAGTATTTT. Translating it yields CASSPTTSGRTDTQYF.

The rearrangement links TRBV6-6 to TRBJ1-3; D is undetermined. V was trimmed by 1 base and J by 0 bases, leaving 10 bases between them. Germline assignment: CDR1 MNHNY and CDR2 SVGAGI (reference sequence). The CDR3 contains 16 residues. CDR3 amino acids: CASSYWERSSGNTIYF. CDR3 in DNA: TGTGCCAGCAGTTACTGGGAGAGGAGCTCTGGAAACACCATATATTTT.